This T cell receptor beta chain was documented in a study of human T cells and chemical hapten exposure. Study-wide findings and caveats: High-frequency TCRs, those above 1 in 1000, stayed the same after DPC sensitization.

The study used a library that attached unique molecular identifiers to individual cDNA molecules. TCRdb passed the RACE reads through MiXCR, listing each CDR3 protein once. The sample yields 80,000 to 100,000 distinct CDR3 sequences, about 8.6% seen once. This clonotype was observed a few times. Its antigen remains unknown. Time point noted: healthy volunteer bleed at 2 weeks. The total RNA was obtained from whole blood that was not fractionated. CDR1 MDHEN and CDR2 SYDVKM come from the germline V gene. The CDR3 is made up of 15 amino acids. Trimming removed 3 bases from V and 9 bases from J; junction bases left unmatched: 7.

V gene TRBV28 combines with J gene TRBJ2-1; 11 bases map to TRBD2. Sequencing was done on a sample of whole blood. The source is a female donor in good health. Some clones in this sample may be carry-over from other donors' samples. Here the CDR3 reads CASSFSGRGGGEQFF. The CDR3 DNA follows: TGTGCCAGCAGTTTTAGCGGGAGGGGTGGAGGTGAGCAGTTCTTC.